This TCR beta chain is from a study of T cells after yellow fever vaccination. Regarding the study as a whole: Although the secondary response was weaker, it peaked faster, at day 5 versus 15.

This clonotype occurred many times. Its antigen is as yet unknown. TCRdb re-analysed the 5' RACE reads in MiXCR, keeping a single row per CDR3 protein. The data hold around 140,000 distinct CDR3 sequences, with 7.7% observed a single time. The origin of this receptor is a man younger than 40 who received the YFV17D yellow fever vaccine. Sequenced material: CD4+ T cells sorted from PBMCs, taken 5 days after the yellow fever booster vaccination.

CDR3 sequence reads: CASSEGLVMFPFF. The CDR3 region has the DNA TGTGCCAGCAGTGAGGGACTAGTAATGTTTCCGTTCTTC. The rearrangement joins TRBV2 to TRBJ2-1, with 8 bases aligning to TRBD2. CDR3 length: 13 residues. The V and J ends lost 3 bases and 15 bases, in that order; junction bases with no gene match: 10. Germline V lookup: CDR1 SNHLY, CDR2 FYNNEI.